A selection of T cell receptor beta chains follows, all from one sample in a study of cytomegalovirus exposure and HLA in healthy donors. Repertoires were generated with immunoSEQ multiplex PCR, while TCRdb's copy carries only in-frame clones and drops some. The repertoire holds tens of thousands of clones, with around 84% as singletons. The specimen was PBMCs. The receptors derive from a middle-aged man in good health and CMV-seronegative. Both conserved end residues are part of each CDR3. The order of the fields is D gene, J gene, clone size, V gene, CDR3 protein, CDR3 DNA. The D gene is left open where the match is weak. Clone sizes are given selectively: once, few, many, or a class where the clone is expanded.

D gene: TRBD1
J gene: TRBJ2-1
clone size: .
V gene: TRBV4-3
CDR3 protein: CASSHQPGQGGHNEQFF
CDR3 DNA: TGCGCCAGCAGCCATCAACCGGGACAGGGGGGACACAATGAGCAGTTCTTC

D gene: TRBD2
J gene: TRBJ2-1
clone size: few
V gene: TRBV6-6
CDR3 protein: CASSLSGLAGKDEQFF
CDR3 DNA: TGTGCCAGCAGTCTAAGTGGACTAGCGGGAAAGGATGAGCAGTTCTTC

D gene: .
J gene: TRBJ1-2
clone size: .
V gene: TRBV5-4
CDR3 protein: CASSASQEGLKASFGYTF
CDR3 DNA: TGTGCCAGCAGCGCGTCTCAGGAGGGACTTAAGGCCTCATTTGGCTACACCTTC

D gene: .
J gene: TRBJ2-7
clone size: .
V gene: TRBV7-9
CDR3 protein: CASSPALDAYEQYF
CDR3 DNA: TGTGCCAGCAGCCCGGCCCTAGATGCCTACGAGCAGTACTTC

D gene: .
J gene: TRBJ1-1
clone size: .
V gene: TRBV4-2
CDR3 protein: CASSPQVNTEAFF
CDR3 DNA: TGTGCCAGCAGCCCGCAGGTTAACACTGAAGCTTTCTTT

D gene: .
J gene: TRBJ2-3
clone size: .
V gene: TRBV7-3
CDR3 protein: CASSVLGPTDTQYF
CDR3 DNA: TGTGCCAGCAGCGTACTAGGCCCCACAGATACGCAGTATTTT

D gene: .
J gene: TRBJ1-3
clone size: .
V gene: TRBV28
CDR3 protein: CASRRRGNSGNTIYF
CDR3 DNA: TGTGCCAGCAGACGACGGGGGAACTCTGGAAACACCATATATTTT

D gene: .
J gene: TRBJ1-4
clone size: .
V gene: TRBV9
CDR3 protein: CASSPGGDNEKLFF
CDR3 DNA: TGTGCCAGCAGCCCGGGAGGGGATAACGAAAAACTGTTTTTT

D gene: .
J gene: TRBJ1-1
clone size: .
V gene: TRBV7-9
CDR3 protein: CSSSPLNTEAFF
CDR3 DNA: TGTTCCAGCAGCCCCTTGAACACTGAAGCTTTCTTT

D gene: .
J gene: TRBJ2-5
clone size: .
V gene: TRBV6-5
CDR3 protein: CASRSHGQGWETQYF
CDR3 DNA: TGTGCCAGCAGAAGCCATGGGCAGGGATGGGAGACCCAGTACTTC

D gene: TRBD1
J gene: TRBJ1-1
clone size: .
V gene: TRBV5-5
CDR3 protein: CASSLLQGGNTEAFF
CDR3 DNA: TGTGCCAGCAGCTTGTTACAGGGGGGGAACACTGAAGCTTTCTTT

D gene: TRBD1
J gene: TRBJ2-5
clone size: .
V gene: TRBV11-2
CDR3 protein: CASSLQGFAETQYF
CDR3 DNA: TGTGCCAGCAGCCTACAGGGGTTTGCAGAGACCCAGTACTTC

D gene: TRBD2
J gene: TRBJ2-7
clone size: .
V gene: TRBV5-5
CDR3 protein: CATQPGTSVPYEQYF
CDR3 DNA: TGTGCCACCCAACCCGGGACTAGCGTTCCCTACGAGCAGTACTTC

D gene: .
J gene: TRBJ2-7
clone size: .
V gene: TRBV2
CDR3 protein: CASRTYEQYF
CDR3 DNA: TGTGCCAGCAGGACTTACGAGCAGTACTTC

D gene: TRBD2
J gene: TRBJ2-1
clone size: .
V gene: TRBV9
CDR3 protein: CASSVGGTYNEQFF
CDR3 DNA: TGTGCCAGCAGCGTGGGGGGGACCTACAATGAGCAGTTCTTC

D gene: .
J gene: TRBJ2-1
clone size: .
V gene: TRBV12-2
CDR3 protein: CASRSRWKRNYNEQFF
CDR3 DNA: TGTGCAAGTCGCTCACGTTGGAAGAGGAATTACAATGAGCAGTTCTTC

D gene: TRBD2
J gene: TRBJ2-4
clone size: .
V gene: TRBV9
CDR3 protein: CASSASAGGSYIQYF
CDR3 DNA: TGTGCCAGCAGCGCATCAGCGGGAGGGTCATACATTCAGTACTTC

D gene: .
J gene: TRBJ2-3
clone size: few
V gene: TRBV13
CDR3 protein: CASSSRLGQYF
CDR3 DNA: TGTGCCAGCAGCTCAAGACTAGGGCAGTATTTT

D gene: TRBD1
J gene: TRBJ2-7
clone size: few
V gene: TRBV15
CDR3 protein: CATGTGVAYEQYF
CDR3 DNA: TGTGCCACCGGGACAGGTGTAGCCTACGAGCAGTACTTC

D gene: TRBD1
J gene: TRBJ2-2
clone size: .
V gene: TRBV6-1
CDR3 protein: CASSGRQGTNTGELFF
CDR3 DNA: TGTGCCAGCAGTGGACGACAGGGTACTAACACCGGGGAGCTGTTTTTT

D gene: .
J gene: TRBJ2-1
clone size: .
V gene: TRBV29-1
CDR3 protein: CSAGRQNEQFF
CDR3 DNA: TGCAGCGCGGGGAGGCAAAATGAGCAGTTCTTC

D gene: TRBD2
J gene: TRBJ2-3
clone size: .
V gene: TRBV5-4
CDR3 protein: CASSYGLAARTDTQYF
CDR3 DNA: TGTGCCAGCAGCTACGGACTAGCGGCCCGCACAGATACGCAGTATTTT

D gene: .
J gene: TRBJ1-2
clone size: .
V gene: TRBV28
CDR3 protein: CASSYGGQGYGYTF
CDR3 DNA: TGTGCCAGCAGTTACGGGGGGCAGGGCTATGGCTACACCTTC

D gene: .
J gene: TRBJ1-1
clone size: .
V gene: TRBV7-2
CDR3 protein: CASSAREQVAFF
CDR3 DNA: TGTGCCAGCAGCGCCCGTGAACAGGTGGCTTTCTTT

D gene: .
J gene: TRBJ2-3
clone size: .
V gene: TRBV4-2
CDR3 protein: CASSQERNALDTQYF
CDR3 DNA: TGTGCCAGCAGCCAAGAGAGGAACGCCCTAGATACGCAGTATTTT

D gene: TRBD2
J gene: TRBJ2-2
clone size: .
V gene: TRBV4-3
CDR3 protein: CASSQEGRDTGELFF
CDR3 DNA: TGCGCCAGCAGCCAAGAAGGGAGGGACACCGGGGAGCTGTTTTTT

D gene: TRBD2
J gene: TRBJ2-2
clone size: .
V gene: TRBV27
CDR3 protein: CASSLRPSGSPRPGELFF
CDR3 DNA: TGTGCCAGCAGTTTAAGGCCTAGCGGGAGTCCTCGGCCCGGGGAGCTGTTTTTT

D gene: .
J gene: TRBJ2-3
clone size: .
V gene: TRBV4-2
CDR3 protein: CASSHPGGSNTQYF
CDR3 DNA: TGTGCCAGCAGCCACCCCGGAGGTAGTAATACGCAGTATTTT

D gene: .
J gene: TRBJ2-6
clone size: .
V gene: TRBV13
CDR3 protein: CASSLGGSGANVLTF
CDR3 DNA: TGTGCCAGCAGCTTGGGGGGCTCTGGGGCCAACGTCCTGACTTTC

D gene: .
J gene: TRBJ1-1
clone size: .
V gene: TRBV6-5
CDR3 protein: CASRNPGLEPEAFF
CDR3 DNA: TGTGCCAGCAGGAACCCGGGACTCGAACCTGAAGCTTTCTTT

D gene: .
J gene: TRBJ2-2
clone size: .
V gene: TRBV15
CDR3 protein: CATSRDLSGELFF
CDR3 DNA: TGTGCCACCAGCAGAGATCTCTCCGGGGAGCTGTTTTTT

D gene: TRBD1
J gene: TRBJ2-7
clone size: .
V gene: TRBV10-3
CDR3 protein: CAISGGQEPGGDQQYF
CDR3 DNA: TGTGCCATCAGTGGGGGACAGGAACCCGGAGGGGACCAGCAGTACTTC

D gene: TRBD1
J gene: TRBJ1-1
clone size: .
V gene: TRBV11-1
CDR3 protein: CASTAAGRGGEAFF
CDR3 DNA: TGTGCCAGCACCGCAGCTGGTAGAGGGGGCGAAGCTTTCTTT

D gene: .
J gene: TRBJ2-1
clone size: .
V gene: TRBV19
CDR3 protein: CASQPQGFSYNEQFF
CDR3 DNA: TGTGCCAGTCAACCGCAGGGGTTCTCCTACAATGAGCAGTTCTTC

D gene: .
J gene: TRBJ1-1
clone size: .
V gene: TRBV5-4
CDR3 protein: CASSLMGGMNTEAFF
CDR3 DNA: TGTGCCAGCAGCTTGATGGGAGGGATGAACACTGAAGCTTTCTTT

D gene: .
J gene: TRBJ1-2
clone size: once
V gene: TRBV27
CDR3 protein: CASSLEGRTGYGYTF
CDR3 DNA: TGTGCCAGCAGTTTAGAAGGCAGGACTGGGTATGGCTACACCTTC

D gene: .
J gene: TRBJ2-5
clone size: .
V gene: TRBV21-1
CDR3 protein: CASSKQGTAGAGQETQYF
CDR3 DNA: TGTGCCAGCAGCAAGCAAGGAACGGCGGGGGCCGGACAAGAGACCCAGTACTTC

D gene: .
J gene: TRBJ2-7
clone size: .
V gene: TRBV2
CDR3 protein: CASSRTDYEQYF
CDR3 DNA: TGTGCCAGCAGTCGGACAGACTACGAGCAGTACTTC

D gene: .
J gene: TRBJ1-5
clone size: medium-sized
V gene: TRBV27
CDR3 protein: CASAHRDSNQPQHF
CDR3 DNA: TGTGCCAGCGCGCACCGGGATAGCAATCAGCCCCAGCATTTT